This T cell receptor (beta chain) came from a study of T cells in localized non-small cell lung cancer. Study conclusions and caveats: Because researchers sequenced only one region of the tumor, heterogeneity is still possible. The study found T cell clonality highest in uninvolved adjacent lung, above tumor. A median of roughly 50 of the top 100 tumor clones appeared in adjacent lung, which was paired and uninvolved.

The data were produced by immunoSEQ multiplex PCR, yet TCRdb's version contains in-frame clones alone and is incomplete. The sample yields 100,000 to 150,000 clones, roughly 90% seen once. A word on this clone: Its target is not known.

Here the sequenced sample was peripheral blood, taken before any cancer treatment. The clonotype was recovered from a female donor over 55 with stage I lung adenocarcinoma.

CDR3 loop: CASSLLGNEQFF. Written as DNA, the CDR3 is TGTGCCAGCAGTTTACTGGGCAATGAGCAGTTCTTC. The chain uses TRBV28 and TRBJ2-1; D gene ambiguous. Trimming stripped 2 bases from V and 6 bases from J, with 5 bases between. This CDR3 spans 12 amino acids. In germline, CDR1 is MDHEN, CDR2 SYDVKM.